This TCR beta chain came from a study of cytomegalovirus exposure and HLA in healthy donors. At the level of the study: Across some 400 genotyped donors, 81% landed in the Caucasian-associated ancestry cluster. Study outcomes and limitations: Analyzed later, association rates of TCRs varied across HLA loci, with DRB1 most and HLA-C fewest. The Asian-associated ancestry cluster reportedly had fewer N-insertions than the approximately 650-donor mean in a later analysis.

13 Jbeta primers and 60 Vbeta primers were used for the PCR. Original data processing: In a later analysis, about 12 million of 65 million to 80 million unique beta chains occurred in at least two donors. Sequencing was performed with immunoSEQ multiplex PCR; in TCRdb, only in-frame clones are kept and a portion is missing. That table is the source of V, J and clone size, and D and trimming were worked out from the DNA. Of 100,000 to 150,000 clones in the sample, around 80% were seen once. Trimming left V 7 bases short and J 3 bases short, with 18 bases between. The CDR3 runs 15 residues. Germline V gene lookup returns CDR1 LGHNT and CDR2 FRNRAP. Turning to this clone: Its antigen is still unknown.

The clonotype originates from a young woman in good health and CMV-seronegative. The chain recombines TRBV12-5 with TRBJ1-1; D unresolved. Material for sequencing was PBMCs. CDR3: CASAHGSGGDTEAFF. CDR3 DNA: TGTGCTAGTGCCCACGGGTCCGGTGGAGACACTGAAGCTTTCTTT.